This T cell receptor beta chain was captured in a study of blood T cells in healthy people across ages. The CDR3 spans 14 residues. V gave up 8 bases and J gave up 6 bases, with 20 bases separating them. Per the germline V gene, CDR1 is SGHTA and CDR2 is FQGNSA. Sample-barcoded 5' priming and a J-beta primer mix drove a second PCR of about 6 to 12 cycles. Carrying 12 random nucleotides, a template-switch adaptor labeled each individual cDNA molecule. TCRdb re-called the 5' RACE reads with MiXCR, one entry per CDR3 protein. The data contain fewer than 800,000 distinct CDR3 sequences, approximately 25% of them singletons. The people who gave samples were healthy Caucasians from Russia, aged 6 to 90. This clonotype occurred a few times. No antigen is known for it. Study-wide findings and caveats: Unsorted PBMC input precluded a conclusive naive versus antigen-experienced comparison.

These data were also reused for a study on T cells of mothers and their children. According to that study: It was through the M1S primer of the second PCR that sample barcodes and 2-4 random nucleotides were added.

The source material was blood. The genes are TRBV7-2 and TRBJ2-7; D is unresolved. This clonotype originated in a boy aged 10-17 years in good health. The CDR3, as DNA: TGTGCCAGCGCCTTGTGGGGTTCGCCCCCCGAGCAGTACTTC. Translating it yields CASALWGSPPEQYF.